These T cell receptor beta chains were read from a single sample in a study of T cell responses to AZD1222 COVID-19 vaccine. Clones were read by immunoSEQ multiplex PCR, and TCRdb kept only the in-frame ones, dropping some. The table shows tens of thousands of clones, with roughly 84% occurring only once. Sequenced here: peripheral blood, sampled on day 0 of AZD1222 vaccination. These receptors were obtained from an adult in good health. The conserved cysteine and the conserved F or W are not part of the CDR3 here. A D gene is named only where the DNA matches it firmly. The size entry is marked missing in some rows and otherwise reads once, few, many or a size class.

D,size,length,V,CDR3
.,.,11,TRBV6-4,ASSPQGTDTQY
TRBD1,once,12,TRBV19,ATPTGPNTGELF
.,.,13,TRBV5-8,ASRILWTGSHGYT
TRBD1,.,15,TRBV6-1,ASSVSLRGQITDTQY
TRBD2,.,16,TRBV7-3,ASSILTSGTPPHNEQF
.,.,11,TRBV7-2,ASSSFSAEKLF
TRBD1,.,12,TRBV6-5,ASSTRTGNQPQH
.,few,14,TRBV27,ASSSPGGTNTGELF
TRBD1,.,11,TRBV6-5,ASSLDRDYGYT
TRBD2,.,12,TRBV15,ATSRGGSWNEQF
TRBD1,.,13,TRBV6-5,ASILSGTGVYEQY
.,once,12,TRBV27,ASSLSPPGNEQY
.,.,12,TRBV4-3,ASSQALGSGEAF
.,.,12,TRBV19,ASSIQSGANVLT
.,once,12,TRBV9,ASSVLGPGTEAF
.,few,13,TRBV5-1,ASSLEVGSLNEAF
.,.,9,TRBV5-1,ASSLEGEAF
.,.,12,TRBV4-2,ASSQERDTGELF
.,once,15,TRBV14,ASSQDRVTDNTGELF
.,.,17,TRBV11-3,ASSLGYFRKNPNTGELF
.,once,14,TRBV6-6,ASSYPLQEDNQPQH
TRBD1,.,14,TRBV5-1,ASSIRDRINTGELF
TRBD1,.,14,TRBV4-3,ASSWDRGLRNYGYT
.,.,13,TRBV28,ASSLGRGGNYEQY
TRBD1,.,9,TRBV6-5,AILTGYEQY
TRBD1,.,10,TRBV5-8,ASTGQGETQY
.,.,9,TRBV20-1,SVVVGETQY
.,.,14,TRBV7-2,ASSTQGGYSNQPQH
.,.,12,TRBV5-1,ASSPSRALDTQY